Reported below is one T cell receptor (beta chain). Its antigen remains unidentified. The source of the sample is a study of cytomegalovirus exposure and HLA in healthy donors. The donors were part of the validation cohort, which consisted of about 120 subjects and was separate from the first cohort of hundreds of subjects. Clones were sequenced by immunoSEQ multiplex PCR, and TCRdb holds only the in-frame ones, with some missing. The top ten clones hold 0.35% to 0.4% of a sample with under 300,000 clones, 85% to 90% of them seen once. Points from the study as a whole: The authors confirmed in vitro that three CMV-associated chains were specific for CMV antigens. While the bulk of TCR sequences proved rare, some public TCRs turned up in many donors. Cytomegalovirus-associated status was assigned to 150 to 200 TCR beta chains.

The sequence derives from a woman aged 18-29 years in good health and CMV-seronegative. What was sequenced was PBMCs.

CDR3 sequence (DNA): TGTGCCAGCAGCCGAACGCGGGGGCCCTATGGCTACACCTTC. It translates to CASSRTRGPYGYTF. The chain employs TRBV7-8 and TRBJ1-2, with a tentative D call TRBD1 (6 bases). V lost 5 bases to trimming and J lost 4 bases, with 14 bases between them. Germline values: CDR1 SGHVS, CDR2 FQNEAQ. CDR3 length: 14 residues.